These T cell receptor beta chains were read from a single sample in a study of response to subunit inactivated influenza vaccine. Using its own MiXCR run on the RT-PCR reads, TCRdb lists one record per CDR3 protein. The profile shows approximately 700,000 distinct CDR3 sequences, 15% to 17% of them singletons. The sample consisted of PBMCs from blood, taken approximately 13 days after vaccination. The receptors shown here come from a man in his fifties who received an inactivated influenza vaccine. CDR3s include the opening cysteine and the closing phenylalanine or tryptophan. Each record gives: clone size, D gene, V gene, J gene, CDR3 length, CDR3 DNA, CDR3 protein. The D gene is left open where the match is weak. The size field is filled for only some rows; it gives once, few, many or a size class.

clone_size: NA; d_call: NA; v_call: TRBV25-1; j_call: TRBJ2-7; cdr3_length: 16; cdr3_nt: TGTGCCAGCAGTGAATCTTTCATGATCAGGGACTACGAGCAGTACTTC; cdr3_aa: CASSESFMIRDYEQYF
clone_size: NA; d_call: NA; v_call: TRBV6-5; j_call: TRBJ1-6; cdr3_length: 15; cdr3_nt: TGTGCCAGCAGTTACGGCAGGGAAAGTATTTCACCCCTCCACTTT; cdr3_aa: CASSYGRESISPLHF
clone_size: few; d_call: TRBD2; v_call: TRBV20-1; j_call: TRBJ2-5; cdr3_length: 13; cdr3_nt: TGCAGTGCTAGAAGGACTAGCGGAGAGACCCAGTACTTC; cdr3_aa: CSARRTSGETQYF
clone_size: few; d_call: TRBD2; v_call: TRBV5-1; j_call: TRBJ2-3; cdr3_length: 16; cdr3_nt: TGCGCCAGCTCCCTATCGACTAGCGGCTACATAGATACGCAGTATTTT; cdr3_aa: CASSLSTSGYIDTQYF
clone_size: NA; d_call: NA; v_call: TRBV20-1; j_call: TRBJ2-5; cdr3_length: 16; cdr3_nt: TGCAGTGCTAGAGATCCCGGTGTGGGAGTGATAGAGACCCAGTACTTC; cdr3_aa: CSARDPGVGVIETQYF
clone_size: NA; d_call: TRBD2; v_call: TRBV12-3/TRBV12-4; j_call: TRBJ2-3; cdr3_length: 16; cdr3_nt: TGTGCCAGCAGTTTACCTAGCGGGGGACGCACAGATACGCAGTATTTT; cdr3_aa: CASSLPSGGRTDTQYF
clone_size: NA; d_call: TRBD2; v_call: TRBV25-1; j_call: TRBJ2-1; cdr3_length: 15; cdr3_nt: TGTGCCAGCAGTGAAGGTAGCGGGAGGTTCAATGAGCAGTTCTTC; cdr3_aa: CASSEGSGRFNEQFF
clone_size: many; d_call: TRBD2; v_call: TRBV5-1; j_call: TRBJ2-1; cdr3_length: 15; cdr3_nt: TGCGCCAGCAGCACCGGGACTAGCGGGAGTGGCGAGCAGTTCTTC; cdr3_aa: CASSTGTSGSGEQFF
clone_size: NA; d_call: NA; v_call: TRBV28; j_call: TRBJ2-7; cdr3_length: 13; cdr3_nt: TGTGCCAGCAGGGGGTCTGAGGGCTACGAGCAGTACTTC; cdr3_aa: CASRGSEGYEQYF
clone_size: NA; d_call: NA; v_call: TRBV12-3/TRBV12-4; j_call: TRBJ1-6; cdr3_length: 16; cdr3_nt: TGTGCCAGCAGTTTATTGGTGGGTCCTTACAATTCACCCCTCCACTTT; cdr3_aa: CASSLLVGPYNSPLHF
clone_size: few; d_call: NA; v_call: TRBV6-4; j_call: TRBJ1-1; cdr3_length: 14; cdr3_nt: TGTGCCAGCAGTGACTCTACATTGAACACTGAAGCTTTCTTT; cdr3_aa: CASSDSTLNTEAFF
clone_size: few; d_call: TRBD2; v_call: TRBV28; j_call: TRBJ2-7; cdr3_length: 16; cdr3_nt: TGTGCCAGCAGCTCCCCGGGACTAGCGGGATCCTACGAGCAGTACTTC; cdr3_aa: CASSSPGLAGSYEQYF